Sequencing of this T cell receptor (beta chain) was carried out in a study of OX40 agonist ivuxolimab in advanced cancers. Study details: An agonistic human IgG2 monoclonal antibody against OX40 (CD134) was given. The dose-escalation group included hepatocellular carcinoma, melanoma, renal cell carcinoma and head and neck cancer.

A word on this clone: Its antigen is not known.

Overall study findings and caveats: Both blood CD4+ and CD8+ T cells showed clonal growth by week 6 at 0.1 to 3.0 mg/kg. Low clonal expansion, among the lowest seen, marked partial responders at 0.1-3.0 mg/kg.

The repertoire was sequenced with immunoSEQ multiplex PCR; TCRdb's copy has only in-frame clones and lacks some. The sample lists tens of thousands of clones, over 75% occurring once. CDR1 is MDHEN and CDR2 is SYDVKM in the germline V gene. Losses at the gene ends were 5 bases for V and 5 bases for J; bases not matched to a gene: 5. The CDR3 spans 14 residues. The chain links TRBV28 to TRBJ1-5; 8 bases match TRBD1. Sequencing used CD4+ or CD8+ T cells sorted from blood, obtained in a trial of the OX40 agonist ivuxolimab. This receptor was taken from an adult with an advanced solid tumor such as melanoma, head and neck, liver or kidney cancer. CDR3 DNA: TGTGCCAGCAGTGAGCGACAGGGGCATCAGCCCCAGCATTTT. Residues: CASSERQGHQPQHF.